This T cell receptor beta chain was found in a study of blood T cell repertoires in COVID-19. Overall study context: Both acute and convalescent COVID-19 samples were obtained from the United States, Italy and Spain.

Measured with immunoSEQ multiplex PCR; TCRdb has only the in-frame clones, and not every one. The table includes about 240,000 clones, 86% detected once. Germline CDR1 MNHEY, CDR2 SMNVEV (reference sequence). V was cut by 3 bases and J by 7 bases, with 12 bases left in between. There are 13 residues in the CDR3. V is TRBV27 and J is TRBJ1-2; perhaps TRBD1 as D (5 bases). This clonotype was sampled from a man older than 75 with acute or convalescent COVID-19. Sequenced material: peripheral blood. CDR3 sequence reads: CASSLAGPGGYTF. CDR3 in DNA: TGTGCCAGCAGTTTGGCGGGGCCGGGTGGCTACACCTTC.